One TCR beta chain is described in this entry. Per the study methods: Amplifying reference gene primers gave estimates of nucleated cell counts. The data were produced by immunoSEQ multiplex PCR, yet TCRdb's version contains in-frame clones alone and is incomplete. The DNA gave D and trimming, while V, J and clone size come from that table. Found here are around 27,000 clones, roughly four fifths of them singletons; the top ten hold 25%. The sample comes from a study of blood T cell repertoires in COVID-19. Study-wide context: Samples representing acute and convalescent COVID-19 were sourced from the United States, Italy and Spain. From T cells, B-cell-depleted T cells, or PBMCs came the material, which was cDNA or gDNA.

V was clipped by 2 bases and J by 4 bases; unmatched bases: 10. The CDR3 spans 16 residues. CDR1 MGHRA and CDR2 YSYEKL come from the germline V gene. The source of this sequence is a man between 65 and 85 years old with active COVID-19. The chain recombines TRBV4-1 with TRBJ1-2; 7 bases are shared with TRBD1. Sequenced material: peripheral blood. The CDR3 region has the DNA TGCGCCAGCAGCCAAACTCGGGACAGAGACTCCTATGGCTACACCTTC. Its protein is CASSQTRDRDSYGYTF.